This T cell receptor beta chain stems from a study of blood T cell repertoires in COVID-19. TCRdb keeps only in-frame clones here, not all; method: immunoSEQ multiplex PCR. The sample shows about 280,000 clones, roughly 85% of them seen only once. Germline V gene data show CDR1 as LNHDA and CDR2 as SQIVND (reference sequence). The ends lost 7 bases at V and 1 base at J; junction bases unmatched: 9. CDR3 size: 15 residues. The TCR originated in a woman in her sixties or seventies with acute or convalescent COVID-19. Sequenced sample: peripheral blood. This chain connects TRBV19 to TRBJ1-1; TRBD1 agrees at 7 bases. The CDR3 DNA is TGTGCCAGTACCGGACCGGACAGGCAGAACACTGAAGCTTTCTTT. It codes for CASTGPDRQNTEAFF.